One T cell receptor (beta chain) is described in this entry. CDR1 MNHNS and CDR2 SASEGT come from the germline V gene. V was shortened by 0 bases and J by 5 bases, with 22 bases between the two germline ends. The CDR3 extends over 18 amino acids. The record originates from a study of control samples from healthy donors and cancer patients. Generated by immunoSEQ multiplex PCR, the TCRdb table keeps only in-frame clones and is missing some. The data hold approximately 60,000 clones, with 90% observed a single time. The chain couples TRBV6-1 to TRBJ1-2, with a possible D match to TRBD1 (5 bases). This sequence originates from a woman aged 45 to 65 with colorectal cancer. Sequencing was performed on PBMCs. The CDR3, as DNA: TGTGCCAGCAGTGAAGCGAGGTATTTGGGGGGATATCTATATGGCTACACCTTC. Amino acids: CASSEARYLGGYLYGYTF.